This entry concerns a single TCR beta chain. Its antigen is not identified. This specimen belongs to a study of spatial heterogeneity in lung cancer. Broader study findings: Within tumors, counts of expanded alpha and beta TCRs tracked tumor mutation counts.

The time point is: sample taken at primary tumor resection. One entry per CDR3 protein, called by TCRdb with MiXCR from the 5' RACE reads. The table has 20,000 to 30,000 distinct CDR3 sequences, roughly 10% seen once; the top ten hold 7.5% to 8%. The TCR comes from a male donor with early-stage non-small cell lung cancer. The sequenced sample was lung tumor tissue, obtained at surgery.

The CDR3 DNA follows: TGTGCCAGCACCCTATCTAACACCGGGGAGCTGTTTTTT. Translating it yields CASTLSNTGELFF. V and J are TRBV12-3 or TRBV12-4 and TRBJ2-2; D is unclear. There are 13 residues in the CDR3. Trimming shortened V by 7 bases and J by 2 bases, and 8 bases separated the two germline ends.